This TCR beta chain was observed in a study of T cell responses to AZD1222 COVID-19 vaccine. Assay used: immunoSEQ multiplex PCR; TCRdb lists only in-frame clones, some missing. The table records some 95,000 clones, 80% to 90% of them present only once. V was pared by 8 bases and J by 3 bases, with 6 bases of the junction left unmatched. In germline, CDR1 is WNHNN, CDR2 SYGVQD (reference sequence). This CDR3 spans 13 amino acids. This clonotype originated in an adult in good health. This material consisted of peripheral blood, taken on day 0 of AZD1222 vaccination. The chain carries TRBV10-1 and TRBJ1-2; 7 bases line up with TRBD1. CDR3: CASGGQDYYGYTF. The CDR3 DNA sequence: TGCGCCAGCGGAGGACAGGACTACTATGGCTACACCTTC.